These T cell receptor beta chains were read from a single sample in a study of vaccination and CD4 T cells after COVID-19. No cognate antigen is known for these TCRs. Each CDR3 protein gets one entry after TCRdb re-called the PCR reads with MiXCR. Among approximately 23,000 distinct CDR3 sequences listed, less than 45% were seen once. The starting material was CD4+ T cells from blood, cultured in vitro, obtained about 7 months after SARS-CoV-2 vaccination. Source of these receptors: a human donor who had recovered from COVID-19. The CDR3 runs from the conserved cysteine through the conserved F or W. The D gene is left open where the match is weak. The size field is filled for only some rows; it gives once, few, many or a size class.

D gene: NA; J gene: TRBJ2-5; V gene: TRBV7-9; clone size: few; CDR3 protein: CASRPVDSKTQYF; CDR3 DNA: TGTGCCAGCAGACCCGTCGACAGCAAGACCCAGTACTTC
D gene: TRBD2; J gene: TRBJ2-1; V gene: TRBV6-5; clone size: NA; CDR3 protein: CASSYSPTSGVYNEQFF; CDR3 DNA: TGTGCCAGCAGTTACTCGCCCACTAGCGGGGTTTACAATGAGCAGTTCTTC
D gene: NA; J gene: TRBJ2-3; V gene: TRBV20-1; clone size: NA; CDR3 protein: CSAPTSLGADTQYF; CDR3 DNA: TGCAGTGCGCCTACTAGCCTGGGGGCAGATACGCAGTATTTT
D gene: TRBD2; J gene: TRBJ2-2; V gene: TRBV11-2; clone size: NA; CDR3 protein: CASSLGLASGFTGELFF; CDR3 DNA: TGTGCCAGCAGCTTAGGCCTGGCTAGCGGGTTCACCGGGGAGCTGTTTTTT
D gene: NA; J gene: TRBJ2-1; V gene: TRBV6-1; clone size: few; CDR3 protein: CASQRTPMGAYNEQFF; CDR3 DNA: TGTGCCAGTCAACGGACTCCTATGGGCGCCTACAATGAGCAGTTCTTC
D gene: NA; J gene: TRBJ1-3; V gene: TRBV7-9; clone size: NA; CDR3 protein: CASSLSGTFVSGNTIYF; CDR3 DNA: TGTGCCAGCAGCTTGTCAGGGACTTTCGTCTCTGGAAACACCATATATTTT
D gene: NA; J gene: TRBJ1-5; V gene: TRBV4-1; clone size: few; CDR3 protein: CASSGQSNQPQHF; CDR3 DNA: TGCGCCAGCAGCGGACAGAGCAATCAGCCCCAGCATTTT
D gene: NA; J gene: TRBJ2-5; V gene: TRBV20-1; clone size: NA; CDR3 protein: CSGLHSHQETQYF; CDR3 DNA: TGCAGTGGGCTACACTCGCACCAAGAGACCCAGTACTTC
D gene: NA; J gene: TRBJ2-7; V gene: TRBV6-1; clone size: NA; CDR3 protein: CASSPASYEQYF; CDR3 DNA: TGTGCCAGCAGTCCCGCCTCCTACGAGCAGTACTTC
D gene: NA; J gene: TRBJ1-5; V gene: TRBV29-1; clone size: few; CDR3 protein: CSVGDGAYQPQHF; CDR3 DNA: TGCAGCGTGGGGGACGGTGCCTATCAGCCCCAGCATTTT
D gene: NA; J gene: TRBJ1-1; V gene: TRBV20-1; clone size: NA; CDR3 protein: CSAKARRAATEAFF; CDR3 DNA: TGCAGTGCGAAGGCCAGGAGGGCGGCCACTGAAGCTTTCTTT
D gene: TRBD2; J gene: TRBJ2-5; V gene: TRBV11-1; clone size: NA; CDR3 protein: CASSIRLAGGIETQYF; CDR3 DNA: TGTGCCAGCAGCATCAGACTAGCGGGGGGCATCGAGACCCAGTACTTC
D gene: NA; J gene: TRBJ1-2; V gene: TRBV6-4; clone size: NA; CDR3 protein: CASREGPGANYGYTF; CDR3 DNA: TGTGCCAGCAGAGAAGGGCCGGGAGCTAACTATGGCTACACCTTC
D gene: NA; J gene: TRBJ1-6; V gene: TRBV6-5; clone size: few; CDR3 protein: CASSYGGGSYNSPLHF; CDR3 DNA: TGTGCCAGCAGTTACGGGGGCGGCTCCTATAATTCACCCCTCCACTTT
D gene: NA; J gene: TRBJ2-1; V gene: TRBV7-3; clone size: few; CDR3 protein: CASSSNPSSYNEQFF; CDR3 DNA: TGTGCCAGCAGCTCTAACCCGAGCTCCTACAATGAGCAGTTCTTC
D gene: NA; J gene: TRBJ2-7; V gene: TRBV20-1; clone size: NA; CDR3 protein: CSASIRGAGLDEQYF; CDR3 DNA: TGCAGTGCTAGCATAAGGGGCGCAGGTCTCGACGAGCAGTACTTC
D gene: NA; J gene: TRBJ2-3; V gene: TRBV7-2; clone size: many; CDR3 protein: CASSLGPSTDTQYF; CDR3 DNA: TGTGCCAGCAGCTTGGGCCCCAGCACAGATACGCAGTATTTT
D gene: NA; J gene: TRBJ2-2; V gene: TRBV20-1; clone size: NA; CDR3 protein: CSAPVGAGGGELFF; CDR3 DNA: TGCAGTGCCCCTGTGGGAGCGGGCGGCGGGGAGCTGTTTTTT
D gene: NA; J gene: TRBJ2-3; V gene: TRBV20-1; clone size: NA; CDR3 protein: CSAGVGSDSQYF; CDR3 DNA: TGCAGTGCTGGAGTAGGCTCAGATTCGCAGTATTTT
D gene: NA; J gene: TRBJ2-5; V gene: TRBV5-7; clone size: NA; CDR3 protein: CASSFVAWEETQYF; CDR3 DNA: TGTGCCAGCAGCTTCGTAGCGTGGGAAGAGACCCAGTACTTC
D gene: NA; J gene: TRBJ2-1; V gene: TRBV21-1; clone size: NA; CDR3 protein: CASSKVYRFF; CDR3 DNA: TGTGCCAGCAGCAAAGTGTATCGGTTCTTC
D gene: NA; J gene: TRBJ2-3; V gene: TRBV24-1; clone size: few; CDR3 protein: CATSDPSSPSTDTQYF; CDR3 DNA: TGTGCCACCAGTGACCCTAGCTCTCCTAGCACAGATACGCAGTATTTT
D gene: NA; J gene: TRBJ2-1; V gene: TRBV28; clone size: NA; CDR3 protein: CASSEAWGPQFF; CDR3 DNA: TGTGCCAGCAGTGAAGCTTGGGGTCCGCAGTTCTTC
D gene: NA; J gene: TRBJ2-7; V gene: TRBV4-2; clone size: NA; CDR3 protein: CASSQDGRNPYEQYF; CDR3 DNA: TGTGCCAGCAGCCAAGATGGGCGGAATCCCTACGAGCAGTACTTC
D gene: NA; J gene: TRBJ2-7; V gene: TRBV15; clone size: NA; CDR3 protein: CATSRVGAIYEQYF; CDR3 DNA: TGTGCCACCAGCAGAGTGGGGGCTATCTACGAGCAGTACTTC
D gene: TRBD2; J gene: TRBJ2-5; V gene: TRBV5-1; clone size: few; CDR3 protein: CASSSLAGGQQETQYF; CDR3 DNA: TGCGCCAGCAGCAGTCTAGCGGGGGGCCAACAAGAGACCCAGTACTTC
D gene: NA; J gene: TRBJ1-2; V gene: TRBV10-3; clone size: few; CDR3 protein: CAISVDSSDYGYTF; CDR3 DNA: TGTGCCATCAGTGTGGACTCATCGGACTATGGCTACACCTTC
D gene: TRBD1; J gene: TRBJ2-1; V gene: TRBV18; clone size: few; CDR3 protein: CASSRQGAYNEQFF; CDR3 DNA: TGTGCCAGCTCAAGGCAGGGGGCGTACAATGAGCAGTTCTTC
D gene: NA; J gene: TRBJ1-2; V gene: TRBV7-8; clone size: NA; CDR3 protein: CASSLGARTDYGYTF; CDR3 DNA: TGTGCCAGCAGCTTAGGGGCCCGGACAGACTATGGCTACACCTTC
D gene: NA; J gene: TRBJ2-6; V gene: TRBV7-2; clone size: NA; CDR3 protein: CASSVESSGANVLTF; CDR3 DNA: TGTGCCAGCAGCGTAGAGTCCTCTGGGGCCAACGTCCTGACTTTC
D gene: TRBD1; J gene: TRBJ1-5; V gene: TRBV20-1; clone size: NA; CDR3 protein: CSAKPGDGQGDYSNQPQHF; CDR3 DNA: TGCAGTGCTAAACCAGGGGACGGACAGGGAGACTATAGCAATCAGCCCCAGCATTTT
D gene: TRBD2; J gene: TRBJ2-2; V gene: TRBV7-8; clone size: NA; CDR3 protein: CASSVRTGSSGRAGTGELFF; CDR3 DNA: TGTGCCAGCAGTGTTAGGACAGGGTCTAGCGGGAGGGCGGGCACCGGGGAGCTGTTTTTT
D gene: NA; J gene: TRBJ2-3; V gene: TRBV24-1; clone size: few; CDR3 protein: CATSDKTEPLDTQYF; CDR3 DNA: TGTGCCACCAGTGATAAGACAGAACCCCTAGATACGCAGTATTTT
D gene: TRBD2; J gene: TRBJ2-7; V gene: TRBV20-1; clone size: NA; CDR3 protein: CSARHSGGASEQYF; CDR3 DNA: TGCAGTGCTAGACATAGCGGGGGGGCGAGCGAGCAGTACTTC
D gene: NA; J gene: TRBJ1-1; V gene: TRBV7-9; clone size: NA; CDR3 protein: CASSLQPSEDTEAFF; CDR3 DNA: TGTGCCAGCAGCTTACAGCCTTCGGAGGACACTGAAGCTTTCTTT
D gene: TRBD1; J gene: TRBJ1-5; V gene: TRBV24-1; clone size: NA; CDR3 protein: CATSDPNRGADQPQHF; CDR3 DNA: TGTGCCACCAGTGATCCGAACAGGGGAGCCGATCAGCCCCAGCATTTT
D gene: NA; J gene: TRBJ1-5; V gene: TRBV12-3/TRBV12-4; clone size: NA; CDR3 protein: CASSLRQGVAQPQHF; CDR3 DNA: TGTGCCAGCAGTTTAAGGCAGGGTGTCGCGCAGCCCCAGCATTTT